The present T cell receptor beta chain was sequenced within a study of graft-versus-host responses after intestinal transplantation. The wider study: Those transplanted obtained multivisceral, liver-intestinal, or isolated intestinal grafts.

Remarks on this clone: Its antigen remains unknown.

Study-level results: GvH clones surfaced in recipient marrow, some emerging earlier in ileum or blood. Allograft clonal ratios (graft-versus-host to host-versus-graft) were high in patients who had graft-donor T cell macrochimerism.

From germline, CDR1 is SGHNT and CDR2 YYREEE (reference sequence). Between the trimmed V and J ends, which lost 2 bases and 5 bases, there was a span of 13 bases. This CDR3 is built from 14 residues. Sequencing was performed with immunoSEQ multiplex PCR; in TCRdb, only in-frame clones are kept and a portion is missing. This table has roughly 70,000 clones, about 80% appearing once. This specimen was unstimulated CD4+ T cells sorted from spleen or lymph node cells, taken before transplant. This receptor was taken from a human donor who was the organ donor for an intestinal transplant. The rearrangement joins TRBV5-4 to TRBJ1-1; D gene unclear. The CDR3 region has the DNA TGTGCCAGCAGCTTCAAGATATCGAGGACTGAAGCTTTCTTT. Translating it yields CASSFKISRTEAFF. The variable domain in full, with the rest retrieved from reference TRBV5-4 and TRBJ1-1, is ETGVTQSPTHLIKTRGQQVTLRCSSQSGHNTVSWYQQALGQGPQFIFQYYREEENGRGNFPPRFSGLQFPNYSSELNVNALELDDSALYLCASSFKISRTEAFFGQGTRLTVV.